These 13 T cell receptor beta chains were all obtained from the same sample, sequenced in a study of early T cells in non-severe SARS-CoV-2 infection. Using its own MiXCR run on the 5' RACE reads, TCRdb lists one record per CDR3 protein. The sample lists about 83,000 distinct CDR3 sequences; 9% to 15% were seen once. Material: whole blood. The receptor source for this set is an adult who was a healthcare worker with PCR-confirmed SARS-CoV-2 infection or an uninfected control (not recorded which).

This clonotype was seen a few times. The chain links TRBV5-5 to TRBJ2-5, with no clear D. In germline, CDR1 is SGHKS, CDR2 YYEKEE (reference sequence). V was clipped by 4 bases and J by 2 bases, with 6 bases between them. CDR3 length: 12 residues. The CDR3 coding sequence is TGTGCCAGCAGCAGACTTCAAGAGACCCAGTACTTC. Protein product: CASSRLQETQYF.

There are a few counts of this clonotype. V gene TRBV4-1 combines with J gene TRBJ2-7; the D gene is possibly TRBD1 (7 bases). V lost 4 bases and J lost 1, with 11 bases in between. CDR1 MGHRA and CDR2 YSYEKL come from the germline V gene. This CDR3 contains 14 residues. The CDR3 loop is CASSRRDSSYEQYF. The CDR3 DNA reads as TGCGCCAGCAGCCGGAGGGACAGTTCCTACGAGCAGTACTTC.

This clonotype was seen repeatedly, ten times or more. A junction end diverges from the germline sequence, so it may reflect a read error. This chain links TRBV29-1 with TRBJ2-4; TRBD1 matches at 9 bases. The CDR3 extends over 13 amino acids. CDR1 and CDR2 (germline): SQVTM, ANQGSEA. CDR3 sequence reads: CSVELSSGQGSHF. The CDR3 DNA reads TGCAGCGTTGAACTTTCAAGTGGACAGGGGAGTCACTTC. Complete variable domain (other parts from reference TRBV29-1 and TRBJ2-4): SAVISQKPSRDICQRGTSLTIQCQVDSQVTMMFWYRQQPGQSLTLIATANQGSEATYESGFVIDKFPISRPNLTFSTLTVSNMSPEDSSIYLCSVELSSGQGSHFGAGTRLSVL.

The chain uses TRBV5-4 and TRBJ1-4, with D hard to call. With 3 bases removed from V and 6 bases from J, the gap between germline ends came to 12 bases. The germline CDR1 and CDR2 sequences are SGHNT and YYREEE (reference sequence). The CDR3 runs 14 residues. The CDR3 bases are TGTGCCAGCAGCTCCAAGGGTGGGGATGAAAAACTGTTTTTT. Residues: CASSSKGGDEKLFF.

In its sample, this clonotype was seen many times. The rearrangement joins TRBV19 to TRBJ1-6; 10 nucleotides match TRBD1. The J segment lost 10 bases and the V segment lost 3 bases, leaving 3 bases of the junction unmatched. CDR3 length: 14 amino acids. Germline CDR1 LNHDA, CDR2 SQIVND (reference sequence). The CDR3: CASSMGTGESPLHF. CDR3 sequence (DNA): TGTGCCAGTAGTATGGGGACAGGGGAGTCACCCCTCCACTTT.

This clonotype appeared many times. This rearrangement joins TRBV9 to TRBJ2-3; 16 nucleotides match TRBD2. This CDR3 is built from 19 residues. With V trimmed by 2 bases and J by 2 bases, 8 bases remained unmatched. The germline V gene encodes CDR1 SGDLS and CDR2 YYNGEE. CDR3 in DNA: TGTGCCAGCAGCGTGGAACCGGGACTAGCGGGAGGGCCCACAGATACGCAGTATTTT. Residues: CASSVEPGLAGGPTDTQYF.

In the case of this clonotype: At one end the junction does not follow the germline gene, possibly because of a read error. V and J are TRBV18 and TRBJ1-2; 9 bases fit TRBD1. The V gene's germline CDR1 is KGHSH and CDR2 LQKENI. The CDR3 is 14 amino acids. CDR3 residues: CANSPGQGGYGYTF. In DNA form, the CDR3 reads TGTGCCAACTCACCGGGACAGGGTGGCTATGGCTACACCTTC.

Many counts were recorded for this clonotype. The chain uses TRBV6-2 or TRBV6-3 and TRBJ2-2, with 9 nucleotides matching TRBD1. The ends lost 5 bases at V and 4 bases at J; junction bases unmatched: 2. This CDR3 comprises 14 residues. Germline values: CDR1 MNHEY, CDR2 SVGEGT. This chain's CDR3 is CASSTTGGTGELFF. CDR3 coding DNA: TGTGCCAGCAGTACGACAGGGGGCACCGGGGAGCTGTTTTTT.

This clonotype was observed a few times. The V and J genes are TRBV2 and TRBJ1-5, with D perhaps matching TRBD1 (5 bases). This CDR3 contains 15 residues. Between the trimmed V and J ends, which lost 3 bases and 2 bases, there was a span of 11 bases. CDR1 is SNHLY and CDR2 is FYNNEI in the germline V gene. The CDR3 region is CASSDQGGGNQPQHF. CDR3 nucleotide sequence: TGTGCCAGCAGTGATCAGGGAGGAGGCAATCAGCCCCAGCATTTT.

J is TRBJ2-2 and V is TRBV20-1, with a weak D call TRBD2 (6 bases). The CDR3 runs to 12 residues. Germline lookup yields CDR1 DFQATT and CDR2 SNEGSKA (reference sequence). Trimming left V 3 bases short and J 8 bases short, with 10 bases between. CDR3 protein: CSAREGGGELFF. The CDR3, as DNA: TGCAGTGCTAGGGAGGGTGGAGGGGAGCTGTTTTTT.

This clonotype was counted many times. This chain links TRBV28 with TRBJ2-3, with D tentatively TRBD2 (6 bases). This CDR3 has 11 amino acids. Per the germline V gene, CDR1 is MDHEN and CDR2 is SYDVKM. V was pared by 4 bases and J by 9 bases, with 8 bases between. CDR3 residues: CASSSGETQYF. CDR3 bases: TGTGCCAGCAGTTCGGGGGAAACGCAGTATTTT. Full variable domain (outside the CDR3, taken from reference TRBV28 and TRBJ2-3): DVKVTQSSRYLVKRTGEKVFLECVQDMDHENMFWYRQDPGLGLRLIYFSYDVKMKEKGDIPEGYSVSREKKERFSLILESASTNQTSMYLCASSSGETQYFGPGTRLTVL.

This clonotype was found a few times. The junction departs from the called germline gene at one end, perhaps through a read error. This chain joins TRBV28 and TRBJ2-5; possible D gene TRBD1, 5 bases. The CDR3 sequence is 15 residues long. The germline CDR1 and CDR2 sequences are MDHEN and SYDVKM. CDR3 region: CASSFSRVGKDTQYF. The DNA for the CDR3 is TGTGCCAGCAGTTTCAGCAGGGTGGGTAAAGATACCCAGTACTTC.

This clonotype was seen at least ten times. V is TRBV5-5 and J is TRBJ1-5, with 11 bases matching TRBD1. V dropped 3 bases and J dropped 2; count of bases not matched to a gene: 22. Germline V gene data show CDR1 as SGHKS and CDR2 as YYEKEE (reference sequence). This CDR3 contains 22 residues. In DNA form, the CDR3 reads TGTGCCAGCAGCTCCTCCCCCATTAGCTCCGGGACAGGGGGTGGGGGCAATCAGCCCCAGCATTTT. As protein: CASSSSPISSGTGGGGNQPQHF.